The 6 T cell receptor beta chains given below trace back to one sample, sequenced in a study of vaccination and CD4 T cells after COVID-19. Documented treatment: roughly 11-day PBMC culture with coronavirus spike peptide pools or control peptides (ViraFEST assay). Their specific antigens are unknown. The Oncomine TCR Beta short-read assay sequenced DNA from cultured CD4+ T cells. TCRdb used MiXCR to reprocess the PCR reads, holding one entry per CDR3 protein. This repertoire shows 10,000 or so distinct CDR3 sequences, approximately 64% found once; its top ten account for around 28%. Source material: CD4+ T cells from blood, cultured in vitro. The source of these receptors is a human donor who had recovered from COVID-19.

The chain joins TRBV25-1 to TRBJ2-1, with TRBD1 matching over 8 bases. The CDR3 length is 15 residues. J was trimmed by 6 bases and V by 6 bases; bases with no gene match: 10. From germline, CDR1 is MGHDK and CDR2 SYGVNS. CDR3 sequence reads: CASSAGQVISNEQFF. DNA of the CDR3: TGTGCCAGCAGCGCGGGACAGGTGATTTCCAATGAGCAGTTCTTC. Supplemented by reference TRBV25-1 and TRBJ2-1, the full variable domain reads EADIYQTPRYLVIGTGKKITLECSQTMGHDKMYWYQQDPGMELHLIHYSYGVNSTEKGDLSSESTVSRIRTEHFPLTLESARPSHTSQYLCASSAGQVISNEQFFGPGTRLTVL.

V gene TRBV5-4 combines with J gene TRBJ1-1; D is unclear. V was trimmed by 3 bases and J by 3 bases, leaving 15 bases between them. The CDR3 runs 15 residues. Germline V gene data show CDR1 as SGHNT and CDR2 as YYREEE (reference sequence). DNA of the CDR3: TGTGCCAGCAGCTCAGCCGGTCGGGGATACACTGAAGCTTTCTTT. This encodes CASSSAGRGYTEAFF.

The chain recombines TRBV6-2 or TRBV6-3 with TRBJ1-2; TRBD1 might be the D (5 bases). CDR1 and CDR2 from the germline V gene are MNHEY and SVGEGT. V lost 6 bases and J lost 0, with 23 bases in between. This CDR3 region has 18 residues. CDR3 bases: TGTGCCAGCAGCCTTCCAACGGCAGCGGGGGAAGCTAACTATGGCTACACCTTC. It encodes CASSLPTAAGEANYGYTF.

V and J are TRBV19 and TRBJ2-2, with 10 nucleotides matching TRBD1. Germline lookup yields CDR1 LNHDA and CDR2 SQIVND (reference sequence). With 7 bases clipped from V and 2 bases from J, the junction kept 7 bases outside the gene matches. This CDR3 comprises 16 residues. The CDR3 nucleotides are TGTGCCAGTAAACCCCGGGACAGGGGAAACACCGGGGAGCTGTTTTTT. Translating it yields CASKPRDRGNTGELFF.

This clonotype showed up just once. The CDR3 sequence is CASKKQGRHEQYF. The CDR3 DNA follows: TGTGCCAGCAAGAAACAGGGGAGGCACGAGCAGTACTTC. This chain joins TRBV25-1 and TRBJ2-7; perhaps TRBD1 as D (7 bases). V lost 7 bases to trimming and J lost 5 bases, with 15 bases between them. Germline lookup yields CDR1 MGHDK and CDR2 SYGVNS. The CDR3 totals 13 residues.

The sample holds a few counts of this clonotype. This CDR3 reads CASSNSPGANYGYTF. In nucleotides, the CDR3 is TGTGCCAGTAGTAATTCGCCAGGGGCCAACTATGGCTACACCTTC. This chain uses TRBV19 with TRBJ1-2, with D maybe TRBD1 (6 bases). V gave up 4 bases and J gave up 2 bases, with 14 bases separating them. Looked up from germline, CDR1 is LNHDA and CDR2 is SQIVND (reference sequence). This CDR3 contains 15 residues.